This T cell receptor (beta chain) is from a study of blood T cell repertoires in COVID-19. On the study more broadly: Italy, Spain and the United States were the sources of the convalescent and acute COVID-19 samples. Sources were T cells, B-cell-depleted T cells, or PBMCs; the material itself was cDNA or gDNA.

V was clipped by 0 bases and J by 4 bases, with 5 bases between them. Germline V gives CDR1 SGHDT, CDR2 YYEEEE. The CDR3 is 12 residues long. Per the original data handling: Quantification of nucleated cells was approximated via reference gene primer amplification. Assay used: immunoSEQ multiplex PCR; TCRdb lists only in-frame clones, some missing. That table furnishes V, J and clone size, whereas the DNA furnished D and trimming. The sample has a few hundred thousand clones, about 86% seen once. Sample: peripheral blood. This TCR was sampled from a man aged 55-75 years with acute or convalescent COVID-19. The gene calls are TRBV5-6 and TRBJ2-7; possibly TRBD1 for D (5 bases). CDR3 nucleotides: TGTGCCAGCAGCTTGGGGACATACGAGCAGTACTTC. It is translated as CASSLGTYEQYF. Complete variable domain (other parts from reference TRBV5-6 and TRBJ2-7): DAGVTQSPTHLIKTRGQQVTLRCSPKSGHDTVSWYQQALGQGPQFIFQYYEEEERQRGNFPDRFSGHQFPNYSSELNVNALLLGDSALYLCASSLGTYEQYFGPGTRLTVT.